The T cell receptor (beta chain) under discussion was sequenced for a study of chemoradiotherapy in HPV16-positive cancers. General study findings and limits: Only two HPV16-positive patients supplied the functional HPV-specificity definition. Candidate HPV-specific clones and E7-related TCR motifs grew in tumor during treatment. In HPV16-positive patients, HPV-responsive T-cell expansion tracked better recurrence-free survival.

Measured with immunoSEQ multiplex PCR; TCRdb has only the in-frame clones, and not every one. The table has around 6,300 clones, around 90% seen once. Over chemoradiotherapy, repertoires were sampled more than once. This clone was seen only a few times. What it binds is not known. The length of the CDR3 is 12 residues. V was pared by 8 bases and J by 4 bases, with 11 bases between. Germline loops: CDR1 MNHEY, CDR2 SMNVEV (reference sequence). V and J are TRBV27 and TRBJ1-2; D might be TRBD1 (5 bases). The source was blood, collected from a patient who underwent chemoradiotherapy. This clonotype originated in a human donor with HPV-associated anogenital cancer. The CDR3 sequence is CASWQGSYGYTF. The CDR3 DNA reads as TGTGCCAGCTGGCAGGGTTCCTATGGCTACACCTTC.